Following are 17 T cell receptor beta chains from one sample sequenced in a study of blood T cell repertoires in COVID-19. Profiling relied on immunoSEQ multiplex PCR, and the TCRdb table lists in-frame clones only, not all of them. The sample has about 65,000 clones, roughly 90% seen once. The sequenced material came from peripheral blood. Receptors originate from a man in his 60s with acute or convalescent COVID-19.

In this sample, this clone turned up once. V is TRBV5-1 and J is TRBJ1-5, with D hard to call. Trimming left V 4 bases short and J 0 bases short, with 14 bases between. From germline, CDR1 is SGHRS and CDR2 YFSETQ. The CDR3 extends over 16 amino acids. DNA for the CDR3: TGCGCCAGCAGCCCTGGAGGGCGGAATAGCAATCAGCCCCAGCATTTT. Encoded protein: CASSPGGRNSNQPQHF.

This clone came up a few times. V and J are TRBV10-3 and TRBJ2-3, with D unresolved. Trimming took off 2 bases at V and 2 bases at J, with 14 bases between the two ends. Germline V gene lookup returns CDR1 ENHRY and CDR2 SYGVKD. This CDR3 has 16 amino acids. The CDR3 DNA is TGTGCCATCAGTGAGCCGCGAGGTCAGACCACAGATACGCAGTATTTT. This codes for CAISEPRGQTTDTQYF.

The genes are TRBV18 and TRBJ2-7; D remains ambiguous. V lost 5 bases and J 6 bases, leaving 8 bases between the germline ends. From germline, CDR1 is KGHSH and CDR2 LQKENI. This CDR3 is 11 amino acids long. The CDR3 DNA follows: TGTGCCAGCTCAGAGGCCTCCGAGCAGTACTTC. Amino acids: CASSEASEQYF.

V is TRBV6-5 and J is TRBJ1-1, with 8 bases identical to TRBD1. The V and J ends lost 4 bases and 8 bases, in that order; junction bases with no gene match: 9. This CDR3 comprises 14 residues. Germline lookup yields CDR1 MNHEY and CDR2 SVGAGI. The CDR3, as DNA: TGTGCCAGCAGTTCAGGGGGCTTGGGGATAGAAGCTTTCTTT. This sequence encodes CASSSGGLGIEAFF.

The chain uses TRBV9 and TRBJ1-6, with 8 bases that match TRBD1. The CDR3 is 15 amino acids. The germline V gene has CDR1 SGDLS and CDR2 YYNGEE. Trimming at V came to 0 bases and at J to 10 bases, leaving 6 bases not matched to a gene. This chain's CDR3 is CASSVAETGVSPLHF. DNA for the CDR3: TGTGCCAGCAGCGTAGCTGAGACAGGGGTATCACCCCTCCACTTT.

The chain couples TRBV24-1 to TRBJ2-1; 11 nucleotides match TRBD2. CDR1 is KGHDR, CDR2 SFDVKD, per germline. This CDR3 has 15 amino acids. V gave up 4 bases and J gave up 5 bases; unmatched junction bases: 3. The CDR3 DNA reads as TGTGCCACCAGTGACCTAGCGGGGGGCGACAATGAGCAGTTCTTC. Translating gives CATSDLAGGDNEQFF.

The rearrangement joins TRBV14 to TRBJ2-1; 7 nucleotides line up with TRBD2. This CDR3 region has 13 residues. CDR1 is SGHDN, CDR2 FVKESK, per germline. The J segment lost 7 bases and the V segment lost 5 bases, leaving 5 bases of the junction unmatched. DNA for the CDR3: TGTGCCAGCAGCTGGGCGGGGGTTAATGAGCAGTTCTTC. Protein product: CASSWAGVNEQFF.

The CDR3 sequence is CASSATGGQPQHF. As DNA, the CDR3 is TGTGCCAGCAGCGCGACAGGGGGCCAGCCCCAGCATTTT. The chain uses TRBV14 and TRBJ1-5; 10 bases agree with TRBD1. CDR3 length: 13 amino acids. The V segment lost 5 bases and the J segment 7 bases; nucleotides outside the gene matches: 2. In germline, CDR1 is SGHDN, CDR2 FVKESK.

J is TRBJ1-2 and V is TRBV18; TRBD1 might be the D (6 bases). The germline V and J ends were trimmed by 2 bases and 7 bases, with 14 bases remaining between them. The CDR3 contains 14 residues. The germline gives CDR1 KGHSH, CDR2 LQKENI. CDR3 amino acids: CASSPGRGAIGYTF. CDR3 coding DNA: TGTGCCAGCTCACCAGGGCGGGGGGCCATTGGCTACACCTTC.

The V call is TRBV30, the J call TRBJ2-1; TRBD2 aligns across 12 bases. The CDR3 length is 13 residues. The V gene end was trimmed by 8 bases and the J gene end by 5 bases; junction bases not matched to a gene: 4. Germline CDR1 and CDR2: GTSNPN and SVGIG (reference sequence). The CDR3 sequence: CARTSGADNEQFF. Here the CDR3 DNA reads TGTGCCAGGACTAGCGGGGCCGACAATGAGCAGTTCTTC.

The J gene is TRBJ1-1, the V gene TRBV7-2; D is unresolved. The CDR3 has 11 residues. Germline CDR1 reads SGHTA; CDR2 reads FQGNSA. V lost 5 bases and J lost 7, with 8 bases in between. CDR3 DNA: TGTGCCAGCAGCCCCCGGGGTGAAGCTTTCTTT. Its protein is CASSPRGEAFF. Based on the CDR3 plus reference TRBV7-2 and TRBJ1-1, the full variable domain is GAGVSQSPSNKVTEKGKDVELRCDPISGHTALYWYRQSLGQGLEFLIYFQGNSAPDKSGLPSDRFSAERTGGSVSTLTIQRTQQEDSAVYLCASSPRGEAFFGQGTRLTVV.

The chain has TRBV14 and TRBJ1-4; D is uncertain. V gave up 1 base and J gave up 0 bases, with 6 bases separating them. CDR3 length: 15 amino acids. CDR1 is SGHDN and CDR2 is FVKESK in the germline V gene. The CDR3 DNA reads TGTGCCAGCAGCCAAGTCCAGGCAACTAATGAAAAACTGTTTTTT. Amino acid sequence: CASSQVQATNEKLFF.

There are a few counts of this clone. Other DNA sequences in the same sample also yield this CDR3. The V and J genes are TRBV2 and TRBJ2-7; D is perhaps TRBD1 (5 bases). V shed 6 bases and J shed 2 bases, with 8 bases lying between them. Germline V gene data show CDR1 as SNHLY and CDR2 as FYNNEI. The CDR3 totals 12 residues. CDR3 residues: CASRTDTYEQYF. CDR3 coding DNA: TGTGCCAGCAGGACAGACACCTACGAGCAGTACTTC.

The V gene is TRBV5-1, the J gene TRBJ1-1; 7 bases are shared with TRBD1. Germline V gene lookup returns CDR1 SGHRS and CDR2 YFSETQ. CDR3 length: 16 residues. J was trimmed by 4 bases and V by 0 bases; bases with no gene match: 9. CDR3 loop: CASSLVAGGVLTEAFF. The CDR3 DNA is TGCGCCAGCAGCTTGGTGGCAGGGGGAGTTCTCACTGAAGCTTTCTTT.

The rearrangement joins TRBV5-1 to TRBJ1-2, with TRBD1 matching 7 bases. The CDR3 has 12 residues. The V segment lost 0 bases and the J segment 7 bases; nucleotides outside the gene matches: 0. Germline lookup yields CDR1 SGHRS and CDR2 YFSETQ. In DNA form, the CDR3 reads TGCGCCAGCAGCTTGGAGGGGGCTGGCTACACCTTC. Translating it yields CASSLEGAGYTF.

The genes are TRBV7-2 and TRBJ1-4; TRBD1 might be the D (5 bases). The germline V gene encodes CDR1 SGHTA and CDR2 FQGNSA. This CDR3 is 15 amino acids long. V lost 5 bases to trimming and J lost 14 bases, with 24 bases between them. In DNA form, the CDR3 reads TGTGCCAGCAGCCTATCCGGGACTAGAGTAGGATCCCTGTTTTTT. It encodes CASSLSGTRVGSLFF.

J is TRBJ1-6 and V is TRBV9; 11 bases map to TRBD1. The length of the CDR3 is 16 residues. The J segment lost 6 bases and the V segment lost 3 bases, leaving 5 bases of the junction unmatched. Germline loops: CDR1 SGDLS, CDR2 YYNGEE. The CDR3 nucleotides read TGTGCCAGCAGCGCGAGGACAGGGGGCTTTAATTCACCCCTCCACTTT. This translates into CASSARTGGFNSPLHF.